These T cell receptor beta chains were read from a single sample in a study of blood T cell repertoires in COVID-19. TCRdb keeps only in-frame clones here, not all; method: immunoSEQ multiplex PCR. The table lists approximately 170,000 clones, around 87% of them singletons, with 3.5% to 4.5% in the top ten. The sample consisted of peripheral blood. These receptors all come from a man between 18 and 29 years old with active or convalescent COVID-19. The CDR3 runs from the conserved cysteine through the conserved F or W. Each record gives: D gene, clone size, J gene, CDR3 length, V gene, CDR3 DNA, CDR3 protein. D genes are given only for firm matches. The size field is filled for only some rows; it gives once, few, many or a size class.

TRBD2	-	TRBJ2-3	18	TRBV7-2	TGTGCCAGCAGCTTAGGCTATAGCGGGAGCGTGGGCACAGATACGCAGTATTTT	CASSLGYSGSVGTDTQYF
-	once	TRBJ2-1	15	TRBV3-1/TRBV3-2	TGTGCCAGCAGCCAAATCCAGGTCCAGGGCCATGAGCAGTTCTTC	CASSQIQVQGHEQFF
-	-	TRBJ1-4	15	TRBV6-5	TGTGCCAGCAGTTACTCTCCTCCAGGGTATGAAAAACTGTTTTTT	CASSYSPPGYEKLFF
TRBD2	-	TRBJ2-2	16	TRBV9	TGTGCCAGCAGCGCTCGACTAGCGGTAAACACCGGGGAGCTGTTTTTT	CASSARLAVNTGELFF
TRBD1	-	TRBJ2-1	16	TRBV5-1	TGCGCCAGCAGCTTGTTTCGGACAGGGATGAAGAATGAGCAGTTCTTC	CASSLFRTGMKNEQFF
-	once	TRBJ1-5	15	TRBV18	TGTGCCAGCTCACCGTCGGGCAGGGCAGGGCAGCCCCAGCATTTT	CASSPSGRAGQPQHF
TRBD1	-	TRBJ1-6	16	TRBV27	TGTGCCAGCAGTTTGTGGGACAGGGACTATAATTCACCCCTCCACTTT	CASSLWDRDYNSPLHF
TRBD1	-	TRBJ2-3	12	TRBV2	TGTGCCAGCAGACAGGGGGCAGATACGCAGTATTTT	CASRQGADTQYF
TRBD2	-	TRBJ2-1	16	TRBV3-1/TRBV3-2	TGTGCCAGCAGCCCGGGGGCAGCGGGGGGGCTAAATGAGCAGTTCTTC	CASSPGAAGGLNEQFF
-	-	TRBJ2-1	18	TRBV7-2	TGTGCCAGCAGCTTACGTCAGGTCGGTCCTAGCAGTGCCGCTGAGCAGTTCTTC	CASSLRQVGPSSAAEQFF
-	-	TRBJ2-2	14	TRBV27	TGTGCCAGCAACAGGGTCCCCGACACCGGGGAGCTGTTTTTT	CASNRVPDTGELFF
-	-	TRBJ2-2	14	TRBV13	TGTGCCAGCAGCTTGTATATGTTGTCAGGGCGGCTGTTTTTT	CASSLYMLSGRLFF
-	-	TRBJ1-6	14	TRBV9	TGTGCCAGCAGCGTATTGTCCGGGGAATCACCCCTCCACTTT	CASSVLSGESPLHF
TRBD1	-	TRBJ1-4	13	TRBV6-4	TGTGCCAGCAGTGACCGGGACAGTGAAAAACTGTTTTTT	CASSDRDSEKLFF
TRBD2	-	TRBJ2-3	15	TRBV10-1	TGCGCCAGCAGTGAGGGGACTAGCGGGGGAGATACGCAGTATTTT	CASSEGTSGGDTQYF
-	-	TRBJ1-3	14	TRBV9	TGTGCCAGCAGCGTGTACAGTCTTGGAAACACCATATATTTT	CASSVYSLGNTIYF
-	-	TRBJ2-2	12	TRBV11-2	TGTGCCAGCAGCCCGGAGACCGGGGAGCTGTTTTTT	CASSPETGELFF
-	-	TRBJ1-5	14	TRBV7-2	TGTGCCAGCAGCTTGGACATAAGCAATCAGCCCCAGCATTTT	CASSLDISNQPQHF
-	-	TRBJ1-3	15	TRBV19	TGTGCCAGTAGTATTAATCCAGGGGAGGGAAACACCATATATTTT	CASSINPGEGNTIYF
TRBD1	-	TRBJ2-1	16	TRBV5-4	TGTGCCAGCAGCCCCGGACAGGGCAGGGGGATGGTTGAGCAGTTCTTC	CASSPGQGRGMVEQFF
-	-	TRBJ1-2	15	TRBV7-9	TGTGCCAGCAGTCCAGGGAGGGTCTCCGACTATGGCTACACCTTC	CASSPGRVSDYGYTF
-	-	TRBJ2-1	11	TRBV20-1	TGCAGTGCTCCACACGGGAATGAGCAGTTCTTC	CSAPHGNEQFF
-	once	TRBJ2-6	14	TRBV7-2	TGTGCCAGCAGCCGCGACTCTGGGGCCAACGTCCTGACTTTC	CASSRDSGANVLTF
-	-	TRBJ2-7	15	TRBV5-4	TGTGCCAGCAGCCCCCGGAATGCGGGCCTCTACGAGCAGTACTTC	CASSPRNAGLYEQYF
-	-	TRBJ2-1	13	TRBV12-5	TGTGCTAGTGGTTTGGCGACAGGCGGAGAGCAGTTCTTC	CASGLATGGEQFF
-	-	TRBJ1-2	17	TRBV11-3	TGTGCCAGCAGCCCAAACTCACAGGGTTCTTATTTCTATGGCTACACCTTC	CASSPNSQGSYFYGYTF
-	-	TRBJ1-6	12	TRBV5-1	TGCGCCAGCAGCTTGGAGGGGTGGTCCCTCCACTTT	CASSLEGWSLHF
-	-	TRBJ2-1	17	TRBV15	TGTGCCACCAGCGCAACCTCAGGAAACAGGGCATGGAATGAGCAGTTCTTC	CATSATSGNRAWNEQFF
TRBD2	once	TRBJ2-5	16	TRBV5-4	TGTGCCAGCAGCTGGCGGAACCCACCGGGGGGAGAGACCCAGTACTTC	CASSWRNPPGGETQYF
-	-	TRBJ2-1	14	TRBV6-1	TGTGCCAGCAGTGAAGTCTCCCCTAGCAGTGAGCAGTTCTTC	CASSEVSPSSEQFF
TRBD1	-	TRBJ2-7	15	TRBV5-4	TGTGCCAGCAGCTCCTCCGGGACAGGGCCATACGAGCAGTACTTC	CASSSSGTGPYEQYF
-	-	TRBJ2-2	15	TRBV24-1	TGTGCCACCAGTGATCACAGGGTCGGCACCGGGGAGCTGTTTTTT	CATSDHRVGTGELFF
-	once	TRBJ2-5	12	TRBV7-2	TGTGCCAGCAGCTTCTCTAGAGAGACCCAGTACTTC	CASSFSRETQYF